This T cell receptor beta chain was identified in a study of cytomegalovirus exposure and HLA in healthy donors. General study results and limits: Most sequenced TCRs were rare (though some public TCRs occurred in many donors).

The PCR had 60 Vbeta and 13 Jbeta primers. Sequenced by immunoSEQ multiplex PCR; TCRdb stores in-frame clones only, minus some. This table has fewer than 200,000 clones, around 81% appearing once. For this clone: Its target is not known.

V gave up 7 bases and J gave up 4 bases; unmatched junction bases: 6. Germline V lookup: CDR1 SQVTM, CDR2 ANQGSEA. This CDR3 spans 13 amino acids. The chain uses TRBV29-1 and TRBJ2-2; 7 bases are a match to TRBD1. Sequencing was carried out using PBMCs. The TCR sequence derives from a woman between 18 and 29 years old in good health and CMV-seropositive. For the CDR3, the DNA is TGCAGCGCTGGGGACAGAACCACCGGGGAGCTGTTTTTT. Protein: CSAGDRTTGELFF.